These 14 T cell receptor beta chains came from one sample sequenced in a study of blood T cell repertoires in COVID-19. Sequencing used immunoSEQ multiplex PCR; TCRdb keeps in-frame clones, though not all of them. The table records under 450,000 clones, 70% to 90% of them present only once. Material: peripheral blood. Receptors were obtained from a woman aged 60-75 years with COVID-19, enrolled during active disease.

The chain is built from TRBV25-1 and TRBJ2-5; D is perhaps TRBD2 (6 bases). The V and J ends lost 1 base and 5 bases respectively, with 17 bases between them. Germline loops: CDR1 MGHDK, CDR2 SYGVNS. This CDR3 region has 16 residues. CDR3 nucleotides: TGTGCCAGCAGTGAATGGGGAGGTGGAGGTAGGGAGACCCAGTACTTC. It yields the protein CASSEWGGGGRETQYF.

The chain carries TRBV2 and TRBJ1-6; 7 positions agree with TRBD1. V dropped 3 bases and J dropped 5; count of bases not matched to a gene: 7. The CDR3 has 16 amino acids. From germline, CDR1 is SNHLY and CDR2 FYNNEI. CDR3 DNA sequence: TGTGCCAGCAGTGACCTTGGGACAGAGAATAATTCACCCCTCCACTTT. Residues: CASSDLGTENNSPLHF.

The chain couples TRBV30 to TRBJ2-1; 11 nucleotides match TRBD2. Germline values: CDR1 GTSNPN, CDR2 SVGIG (reference sequence). This CDR3 region has 12 residues. V shed 6 bases, J shed 6 bases, and the junction held 1 base outside the gene matches. The CDR3 here is CACSGGVNEQFF. The CDR3 DNA sequence: TGTGCCTGTAGCGGGGGGGTCAATGAGCAGTTCTTC.

The chain is built from TRBV6-6 and TRBJ1-2; 7 positions agree with TRBD1. Germline trimming cut 10 bases from V and 0 bases from J; bases unmatched to any gene: 2. The CDR3 has 12 amino acids. CDR1 and CDR2 from the germline V gene are MNHNY and SVGAGI (reference sequence). This chain's CDR3 is CANDRANYGYTF. Written as DNA, the CDR3 is TGTGCCAACGACAGGGCTAACTATGGCTACACCTTC.

The chain uses TRBV3-1 (or the pseudogene TRBV3-2) and TRBJ1-2; 8 positions match TRBD1. The CDR3 runs to 15 residues. Germline lookup yields CDR1 LGHDT and CDR2 YNNKEL (reference sequence). With V trimmed by 1 base and J by 5 bases, 6 bases remained unmatched. The CDR3 sequence is CASSQARTGQYGYTF. CDR3 coding DNA: TGTGCCAGCAGCCAAGCCAGGACAGGGCAGTATGGCTACACCTTC.

The CDR3 sequence is CASSEAAGIGGYTF. The CDR3 DNA follows: TGTGCCAGCAGTGAAGCGGCGGGTATCGGGGGCTACACCTTC. The chain uses TRBV6-1 and TRBJ1-2, with D unclear. The CDR3 spans 14 residues. The germline V gene encodes CDR1 MNHNS and CDR2 SASEGT. V lost 0 bases, J lost 8 bases, and 13 bases lay in between.

In this sample, this clone turned up once. In nucleotides, the CDR3 is TGCGCCAGCAGCTTACAGGGGTCGGATGAGCAGTTCTTC. It translates to CASSLQGSDEQFF. This chain joins TRBV5-1 and TRBJ2-1; 7 positions agree with TRBD1. Germline CDR1 SGHRS, CDR2 YFSETQ. The CDR3 is 13 amino acids. Germline trimming cut 2 bases from V and 8 bases from J; bases unmatched to any gene: 4.

The J gene is TRBJ2-7, the V gene TRBV6-5, with 9 positions matching TRBD1. The V gene's germline CDR1 is MNHEY and CDR2 SVGAGI. The trim removed 4 bases at V and 2 bases at J, leaving 9 bases unmatched. The CDR3 length is 16 residues. The chain's CDR3 is CASSSPGTGNPYEQYF. The CDR3 DNA follows: TGTGCCAGCAGTTCCCCTGGGACAGGGAACCCCTACGAGCAGTACTTC.

The chain couples TRBV9 to TRBJ1-1, with 7 bases that match TRBD1. Trimming cost V 3 bases and J 4 bases; bases outside gene matches: 3. Germline values: CDR1 SGDLS, CDR2 YYNGEE. The CDR3 extends over 13 amino acids. CDR3 sequence reads: CASSAQGITEAFF. The CDR3 region has the DNA TGTGCCAGCAGCGCACAGGGGATCACTGAAGCTTTCTTT. Filled out from reference TRBV9 and TRBJ1-1, the complete variable domain reads DSGVTQTPKHLITATGQRVTLRCSPRSGDLSVYWYQQSLDQGLQFLIQYYNGEERAKGNILERFSAQQFPDLHSELNLSSLELGDSALYFCASSAQGITEAFFGQGTRLTVV.

CDR3 in DNA: TGTGCCAGCAGCGTAGAAGGGGGCCTCACTGAAGCTTTCTTT. It translates to CASSVEGGLTEAFF. This chain uses TRBV9 with TRBJ1-1; 7 bases map to TRBD1. Losses at the gene ends were 0 bases for V and 4 bases for J; bases not matched to a gene: 3. The CDR3 has 14 amino acids. Germline CDR1 and CDR2: SGDLS and YYNGEE.

The chain couples TRBV7-7 to TRBJ2-2, with a possible D match to TRBD2 (5 bases). The CDR3 totals 15 residues. The germline gives CDR1 SSHAT, CDR2 FNYEAQ (reference sequence). V lost 6 bases to trimming and J lost 3 bases, with 14 bases between them. The CDR3 sequence: CASSRGSSYTGELFF. CDR3 DNA: TGTGCCAGCAGTCGCGGGTCCTCTTACACCGGGGAGCTGTTTTTT.

The chain combines TRBV10-3 with TRBJ2-3, with 8 bases fitting TRBD1. Germline V gene data show CDR1 as ENHRY and CDR2 as SYGVKD. The V gene end was trimmed by 3 bases and the J gene end by 3 bases; junction bases not matched to a gene: 5. The CDR3 consists of 15 residues. The CDR3 here is CAISDQGAETDTQYF. The DNA of the CDR3 is TGTGCCATCAGTGACCAGGGGGCAGAGACAGATACGCAGTATTTT.

The chain couples TRBV14 to TRBJ2-7; perhaps TRBD1 as D (5 bases). In germline, CDR1 is SGHDN, CDR2 FVKESK. Trimming shortened V by 1 base and J by 5 bases, and 9 bases separated the two germline ends. This CDR3 is 13 amino acids long. CDR3 region: CASSQVRGNEQYF. The CDR3 DNA sequence: TGTGCCAGCAGCCAAGTTAGGGGAAACGAGCAGTACTTC.

The CDR3 DNA reads TGTGCCAGCAGTTTAACGGGCAGGGCGGCCGGGGAGCTGTTTTTT. This translates into CASSLTGRAAGELFF. The chain joins TRBV27 to TRBJ2-2, with a tentative D call TRBD1 (5 bases). CDR3 length: 15 amino acids. Trimming took off 2 bases at V and 6 bases at J, with 13 bases between the two ends. Per germline, CDR1 MNHEY and CDR2 SMNVEV (reference sequence).